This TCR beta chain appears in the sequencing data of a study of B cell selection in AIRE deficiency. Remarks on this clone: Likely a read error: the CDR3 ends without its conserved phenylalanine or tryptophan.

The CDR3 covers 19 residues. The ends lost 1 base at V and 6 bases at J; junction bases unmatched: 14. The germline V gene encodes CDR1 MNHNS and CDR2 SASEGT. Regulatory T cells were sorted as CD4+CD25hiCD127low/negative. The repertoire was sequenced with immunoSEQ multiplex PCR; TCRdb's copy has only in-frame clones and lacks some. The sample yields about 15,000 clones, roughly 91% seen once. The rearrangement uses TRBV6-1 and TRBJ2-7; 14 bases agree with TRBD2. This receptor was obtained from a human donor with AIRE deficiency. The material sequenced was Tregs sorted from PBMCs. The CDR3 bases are TGTGCCAGCAGTGAAGGTGGGGGACTAGCGGGAGTAGTTAGGGGCGAGCAGTACCTC. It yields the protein CASSEGGGLAGVVRGEQYL.